The 8 T cell receptor beta chains below come from one sample, sequenced in a study of beta chain features in type 1 diabetes. Every isolated RNA sample was fully reverse transcribed, so sequencing captured expressed TCRB transcripts. Some clones are missing from TCRdb's copy, which holds only in-frame ones; the method was immunoSEQ multiplex PCR. Of about 290,000 clones listed, 7% to 9% are singletons. The sequenced sample was central memory CD4+ T cells from blood. These TCRs come from a woman aged 18-29 years in good health.

This clone was seen at least ten times. V and J are TRBV9 and TRBJ2-6, with D unresolved. Germline V lookup: CDR1 SGDLS, CDR2 YYNGEE. This CDR3 has 14 residues. The V and J ends lost 1 base and 3 bases respectively, with 5 bases between them. CDR3 bases: TGTGCCAGCAGCGTACCAGGTGGGGCCAACGTCCTGACTTTC. Its protein product is CASSVPGGANVLTF.

Ten or more counts support this clone. The chain links TRBV7-9 to TRBJ1-1, with D unclear. The V gene lost 2 bases and the J gene lost 6 bases, with 10 bases spanning the gap. The CDR3 totals 13 residues. CDR1 SEHNR and CDR2 FQNEAQ come from the germline V gene (reference sequence). CDR3 sequence reads: CASSLSQRSEAFF. For the CDR3, the DNA is TGTGCCAGCAGCTTAAGTCAAAGGTCTGAAGCTTTCTTT.

The rearrangement joins TRBV19 to TRBJ2-7; 14 positions match TRBD2. The CDR3 extends over 15 amino acids. Trimming at V came to 4 bases and at J to 5 bases, leaving 4 bases not matched to a gene. Per germline, CDR1 LNHDA and CDR2 SQIVND (reference sequence). In DNA, the CDR3 is TGTGCCAGTAGTAAGACTAGCGGGAGGGCCGACGAGCAGTACTTC. Its protein is CASSKTSGRADEQYF.

This clone was seen a handful of times. The chain recombines TRBV5-1 with TRBJ1-1, with a tentative D call TRBD1 (6 bases). V lost 4 bases and J 8 bases, leaving 18 bases between the germline ends. CDR3 size: 14 residues. Germline CDR1 SGHRS, CDR2 YFSETQ. CDR3 residues: CASSSSPGQGEAFF. The CDR3 DNA follows: TGCGCCAGCAGCAGTTCCCCGGGGCAGGGGGAAGCTTTCTTT.

This clone appeared a few times. The rearrangement links TRBV18 to TRBJ1-1; the match to TRBD1 covers 12 bases. The V gene end was trimmed by 2 bases and the J gene end by 6 bases; junction bases not matched to a gene: 7. The CDR3 runs 16 residues. Germline V CDR1 and CDR2: KGHSH, LQKENI. Here the CDR3 reads CASSPSGQGASAEAFF. The CDR3 DNA reads as TGTGCCAGCTCACCATCGGGACAGGGGGCGTCCGCTGAAGCTTTCTTT.

The V gene is TRBV10-3, the J gene TRBJ2-3; maybe TRBD2 (6 bases). This CDR3 is built from 14 residues. The germline V gene encodes CDR1 ENHRY and CDR2 SYGVKD. The germline V and J ends were trimmed by 4 bases and 2 bases, with 10 bases remaining between them. For the CDR3, the DNA is TGTGCCATCAGTGGCGGGGATATCACAGATACGCAGTATTTT. Translating gives CAISGGDITDTQYF.

This clone has a handful of counts. This chain connects TRBV7-3 to TRBJ2-1, with D possibly matching TRBD2 (5 bases). The V gene's germline CDR1 is SGHTA and CDR2 FQGTGA. The CDR3 totals 15 residues. Trimming stripped 1 base from V and 9 bases from J, with 16 bases between. The CDR3 DNA is TGTGCCAGCAGCTTAATCCCTAGCATCGAGGGTGAGCAGTTCTTC. It yields the protein CASSLIPSIEGEQFF.

V usage is TRBV11-3 and J usage is TRBJ2-3, with 8 bases identical to TRBD1. The CDR3 runs to 16 residues. CDR1 is SGHNT and CDR2 is YENEEA in the germline V gene. J was trimmed by 1 base and V by 4 bases; bases with no gene match: 7. CDR3 nucleotide sequence: TGTGCCAGCAGCTCACAGACAGGGGTACGCACAGATACGCAGTATTTT. Its translation is CASSSQTGVRTDTQYF.